This T cell receptor (beta chain) was sequenced for a study of blood T cell repertoires in COVID-19 (dated by TCRdb to 2020 to 2021). About the investigation overall: The collaborator samples originated in the United States, Italy and Spain and spanned the acute and convalescent phases of COVID-19. The prospective study material was composed of cDNA or gDNA derived from T cells, B-cell-depleted T cells, or PBMCs. Deeply sampled blood TCRbeta repertoires from subjects exposed to, actively infected with, or recovered from COVID-19 were included in the dataset. The repertoires were made available in a free public database intended to serve as a resource for research on the immune response to SARS-CoV-2. Samples were obtained from the ongoing ImmuneRACE study (first 160 participants) and from over 1,000 subjects provided by 6 global collaborators. Nearly every sample came with metadata listing a de-identified subject ID, COVID-19 status, age in years and sex. Where HLA class I and class II types were available, the types were taken from metadata supplied by the sample provider, not from assay-based typing. What the study reported, not specific to this receptor: The amount of clinical and demographic metadata varied by source and participant and was provided uncurated.

A remark on this clone: Its antigen is not yet known. Per-base qualities were not stored, and no clone one base away is much larger.

The immunoSEQ Assay, a bias-controlled multiplex PCR, was used to amplify TCRbeta CDR3 regions from genomic DNA. Per the source publication's procedure: Within the assay, amplification of reference gene primers was used to estimate how many nucleated cells each sample contained. To quantify the absolute abundance of each unique TCRbeta CDR3 rearrangement, sequence reads were collapsed and filtered. For each sample, productive Simpson clonality was calculated by taking the square root of Simpson's diversity index across productive rearrangements. TCRdb stores this immuneACCESS table with in-frame sequences only. Part of the clones is absent; in the studies checked, under half of the shortfall reflects unresolved V genes, and no reason is known for the rest. Clonal size and the V and J genes are those of that table, whereas D and trimming came from the DNA. This sample is represented by 120,000 or so clones; approximately 86% of them were singletons. The top ten constitute 0.88% of the sample.

Each collaborating institution followed its own protocols to collect whole blood in K2EDTA tubes. For TCRbeta analysis, collaborator samples were shipped as frozen whole blood, as isolated PBMCs, or as DNA extracted from either sample type. For CDR1 and CDR2, the germline V gene lists MDHEN and SYDVKM. The CDR3 contains 16 residues, cysteine and phenylalanine counted. CDR3 DNA only is kept here, 48 bases in frame from base 1. V is cut back by 10 bases and J by 0 bases, with 10 bases in the junction unmatched. This TCR was sampled from a woman aged 50 to 60 with active or convalescent COVID-19. The chain is assembled from TRBV28 and TRBJ2-2; 8 bases in the middle match TRBD2. Sequencing input: peripheral blood. The DNA sequence is as follows: TGTGCCACGGGGGAACTAGCGGTTACGAACACCGGGGAGCTGTTTTTT. It translates as CATGELAVTNTGELFF.